The following is a T cell receptor beta chain sequence with its context. This specimen comes from a study of control samples from healthy donors and cancer patients. Profiled with immunoSEQ multiplex PCR; TCRdb holds only in-frame clones, not every one. The profile covers about 31,000 clones, with roughly 95% appearing a single time and around 6.3% taken by the ten largest. Germline loops: CDR1 LGHNA, CDR2 YNFKEQ. Unmatched junction bases numbered 5, after V lost 0 bases and J lost 6 bases. The CDR3 is 15 amino acids. The TCR sequence derives from a man aged 55-75 years in good health. The V gene is TRBV4-2, the J gene TRBJ1-5, with 7 bases fitting TRBD1. Sequenced: blood. DNA for the CDR3: TGTGCCAGCAGCCAAGATCAGGGGGGGGGTCAGCCCCAGCATTTT. Its translation: CASSQDQGGGQPQHF.